This T cell receptor (beta chain) was found in a study of cytomegalovirus exposure and HLA in healthy donors. Findings and limits, study-wide: CMV serostatus was the sole immune exposure information available. TCR sequences were mostly rare, though some public TCRs occurred in many donors. One variant, a missense change in DCLRE1C, was linked in a later analysis to TCR beta V- and J-gene trimming. Common viral pathogens seemed, in a later analysis, to connect with several of the most significant clusters.

CDR1 and CDR2 (germline): LNHDA, SQIVND (reference sequence). The CDR3 runs 14 residues. The V gene end was trimmed by 3 bases and the J gene end by 5 bases; junction bases not matched to a gene: 7. Primers: 60 Vbeta forward and 13 Jbeta reverse. Profiling relied on immunoSEQ multiplex PCR, and the TCRdb table lists in-frame clones only, not all of them. The table shows 150,000 to 200,000 clones, with 75% to 85% occurring only once. A remark on this clone: Its antigen is unidentified.

The clonotype was recovered from a woman aged 50 to 60 in good health and CMV-seronegative. The sample was PBMCs. This chain connects TRBV19 to TRBJ2-7; TRBD2 agrees at 7 bases. CDR3 DNA: TGTGCCAGTAGTATGGGCGGGAGATATGACGAGCAGTACTTC. Amino acid sequence: CASSMGGRYDEQYF.